The 29 T cell receptor beta chains listed next were all sequenced from one sample in a study of T cells after yellow fever vaccination. TCRdb itself ran the 5' RACE reads through MiXCR, one entry per CDR3 protein. Counted here are just over 300,000 distinct CDR3 sequences, roughly 4% occurring once; the ten biggest clones make up about 20%. This specimen consisted of PBMCs, obtained on the day of the yellow fever booster vaccination. The receptors shown here come from a man younger than 30 who received the YFV17D yellow fever vaccine.

The rearrangement links TRBV10-3 to TRBJ1-2; the match to TRBD1 covers 8 bases. The CDR3 runs 15 residues. Germline V gene sequence: CDR1 ENHRY, CDR2 SYGVKD. The junction had 7 bases not matched to a gene; V was cut back by 6 bases and J by 1 base. Here the CDR3 DNA reads TGTGCCATCAGCTCGCGGACAGGGAATAACTATGGCTACACCTTC. This sequence encodes CAISSRTGNNYGYTF.

The V and J genes are TRBV5-5 and TRBJ2-1; possibly TRBD1 or TRBD2 for D (5 bases each). The length of the CDR3 is 16 residues. The V and J ends lost 0 bases and 0 bases respectively, with 10 bases between them. Looked up from germline, CDR1 is SGHKS and CDR2 is YYEKEE (reference sequence). CDR3 DNA sequence: TGTGCCAGCAGCTTGGAGGGGACCCACTCCTACAATGAGCAGTTCTTC. This encodes CASSLEGTHSYNEQFF.

This clonotype appeared a few times. This chain joins TRBV5-4 and TRBJ2-3, with 7 positions matching TRBD2. Trimming took 0 bases from V and 0 from J; bases not matched to a gene: 4. The length of the CDR3 is 16 residues. Germline V gene data show CDR1 as SGHNT and CDR2 as YYREEE (reference sequence). The CDR3 sequence: CASSLGAGTSTDTQYF. CDR3 nucleotides: TGTGCCAGCAGCTTGGGAGCGGGAACGAGCACAGATACGCAGTATTTT.

This clonotype was observed at least ten times. V and J are TRBV7-2 and TRBJ1-5; D gene ambiguous. CDR1 SGHTA and CDR2 FQGNSA come from the germline V gene. This CDR3 spans 14 amino acids. The V end was cut by 5 bases, the J end by 3 bases, with 11 bases between. CDR3 nucleotides: TGTGCCAGCAGCCAGACGGCTTCCAATCAGCCCCAGCATTTT. It translates to CASSQTASNQPQHF.

The table lists this clonotype with many counts. The chain is built from TRBV7-8 and TRBJ1-1; D gene uncertain. The V end was cut by 7 bases, the J end by 2 bases, with 11 bases between. The CDR3 has 13 amino acids. Germline CDR1 and CDR2: SGHVS and FQNEAQ. The CDR3 DNA follows: TGTGCCAGCACCCACTCGGGAAACACTGAAGCTTTCTTT. This sequence encodes CASTHSGNTEAFF.

This clonotype showed up just a few times. The chain carries TRBV18 and TRBJ2-3, with TRBD2 matching 7 bases. The CDR3 contains 16 residues. Germline CDR1 is KGHSH and CDR2 is LQKENI. J lost 1 base, V lost 1 base, and 5 bases had no gene match. CDR3 in DNA: TGTGCCAGCTCACCACGATTCCGGGGGGGCACAGATACGCAGTATTTT. Translated, it gives CASSPRFRGGTDTQYF.

A few counts support this clonotype. The gene calls are TRBV2 and TRBJ1-2; D is possibly TRBD1 (5 bases). CDR3 size: 15 residues. The V and J ends lost 6 bases and 0 bases respectively, with 14 bases between them. Per germline, CDR1 SNHLY and CDR2 FYNNEI. The CDR3 DNA reads as TGTGCCAGCAGAACCGGGACGGTGACTAACTATGGCTACACCTTC. Its protein product is CASRTGTVTNYGYTF.

There are many counts of this clonotype. The chain recombines TRBV7-9 with TRBJ1-4; D is unclear. The CDR3 consists of 13 residues. Trimming stripped 1 base from V and 2 bases from J, with 2 bases between. Germline CDR1 reads SEHNR; CDR2 reads FQNEAQ (reference sequence). CDR3 sequence: CASSLVTNEKLFF. DNA of the CDR3: TGTGCCAGCAGCTTAGTTACTAATGAAAAACTGTTTTTT.

The genes are TRBV10-3 and TRBJ1-6; D gene uncertain. CDR3 length: 13 residues. Germline lookup yields CDR1 ENHRY and CDR2 SYGVKD. V gave up 6 bases and J gave up 14 bases, with 17 bases separating them. In DNA, the CDR3 is TGTGCCATCAGCCGGCCGGACCGCATGACCCTCCACTTT. Translated: CAISRPDRMTLHF.

The sample holds many counts of this clonotype. The chain uses TRBV7-2 and TRBJ1-5, with a weak D call TRBD1 (6 bases). CDR1 and CDR2 (germline): SGHTA, FQGNSA. V lost 0 bases, J lost 0 bases, and 12 bases lay in between. This CDR3 has 17 residues. The CDR3 loop reads CASSLARTAYSNQPQHF. For the CDR3, the DNA is TGTGCCAGCAGCTTAGCGCGGACAGCCTATAGCAATCAGCCCCAGCATTTT.

This clonotype was counted at least ten times. The chain links TRBV5-5 to TRBJ2-7, with D possibly matching TRBD1 (5 bases). Per germline, CDR1 SGHKS and CDR2 YYEKEE (reference sequence). With 3 bases removed from V and 5 bases from J, the gap between germline ends came to 12 bases. The CDR3 extends over 13 amino acids. In DNA, the CDR3 is TGTGCCAGCAGCTCTGACAGCCTGCACGAGCAGTACGTC. Its protein is CASSSDSLHEQYV.

V and J are TRBV7-9 and TRBJ2-7, with no clear D. The CDR3 is 13 residues long. CDR1 and CDR2 (germline): SEHNR, FQNEAQ (reference sequence). Trimming took 6 bases from V and 3 from J, leaving 12 bases between them. The CDR3 loop reads CASSFNPGYEQYV. CDR3 coding DNA: TGTGCCAGCAGTTTTAACCCCGGCTACGAGCAGTACGTC.

This clonotype was observed a handful of times. The chain couples TRBV15 to TRBJ1-5, with 7 bases aligning to TRBD1. CDR3 length equals 15 residues. Trimming removed 2 bases from V and 5 bases from J; junction bases left unmatched: 6. CDR1 and CDR2 from the germline V gene are LNHNV and YYDKDF (reference sequence). The CDR3 DNA reads TGTGCCACCAGCAGAAGTAGGGGGACAGATCAGCCCCAGCATTTT. Protein product: CATSRSRGTDQPQHF.

The chain carries TRBV12-3 or TRBV12-4 and TRBJ1-1; tentatively, D is TRBD1 (5 bases). The length of the CDR3 is 14 residues. Trimming removed 3 bases at V and 0 bases at J, with 8 bases between. DNA of the CDR3: TGTGCCAGCAGTTTTTGGGGGATGAACACTGAAGCTTTCTTT. This sequence encodes CASSFWGMNTEAFF.

This clonotype was recorded at least ten times. The J gene is TRBJ2-1, the V gene TRBV3-1; D call uncertain. This CDR3 spans 13 amino acids. V lost 0 bases, J lost 7 bases, and 7 bases lay in between. The germline gives CDR1 LGHDT, CDR2 YNNKEL (reference sequence). For the CDR3, the DNA is TGTGCCAGCAGCCAAGATATTGGTAATGAGCAGTTCTTC. The encoded protein is CASSQDIGNEQFF.

This clonotype was seen ten or more times. The chain combines TRBV7-3 with TRBJ2-7; TRBD1 agrees at 7 bases. The germline CDR1 and CDR2 sequences are SGHTA and FQGTGA. The CDR3 loop spans 15 amino acids. J gave up 4 bases and V 3 bases, and 9 bases lay outside the gene matches. This CDR3 reads CASSLGTGVGYEQYF. CDR3 nucleotides: TGTGCCAGCAGCTTGGGCACAGGGGTCGGGTACGAGCAGTACTTC.

V and J are TRBV7-3 and TRBJ2-2; 11 bases fit TRBD1. The germline gives CDR1 SGHTA, CDR2 FQGTGA. V was pared by 4 bases and J by 3 bases, with 1 base of the junction left unmatched. This CDR3 spans 15 amino acids. CDR3 in amino acids: CASSWTGGYTGELFF. The CDR3 DNA is TGTGCCAGCAGCTGGACAGGGGGCTACACCGGGGAGCTGTTTTTT.

This clonotype was recorded at least ten times. This chain uses TRBV18 with TRBJ2-4; D is ambiguous. Germline CDR1 KGHSH, CDR2 LQKENI. The CDR3 length is 15 residues. V was shortened by 4 bases and J by 7 bases, with 17 bases between the two germline ends. CDR3 DNA sequence: TGTGCCAGCTCACAGTCGACCACTGATCTTAACATTCAGTACTTC. This sequence encodes CASSQSTTDLNIQYF.

The chain couples TRBV5-1 to TRBJ1-2; weak D call: TRBD1 (6 bases). The CDR3 contains 15 residues. Trimming left V 3 bases short and J 8 bases short, with 20 bases between. In germline, CDR1 is SGHRS, CDR2 YFSETQ. The CDR3 nucleotides are TGCGCCAGCAGCTCATTCACCGGGACACCGGCGGGCTACACCTTC. Protein: CASSSFTGTPAGYTF.

The J gene is TRBJ2-7, the V gene TRBV5-1; 9 bases align to TRBD2. CDR1 is SGHRS and CDR2 is YFSETQ in the germline V gene. The V and J ends lost 4 bases and 4 bases, in that order; junction bases with no gene match: 9. The length of the CDR3 is 15 residues. The CDR3 region has the DNA TGCGCCAGCAGCGCGGGTGGTAGCGGGGGATACGAGCAGTACTTC. It yields the protein CASSAGGSGGYEQYF. The whole variable domain, filled in from reference TRBV5-1 and TRBJ2-7, reads KAGVTQTPRYLIKTRGQQVTLSCSPISGHRSVSWYQQTPGQGLQFLFEYFSETQRNKGNFPGRFSGRQFSNSRSEMNVSTLELGDSALYLCASSAGGSGGYEQYFGPGTRLTVT.

The CDR3 loop is CSVAAAGDTQYF. The CDR3, as DNA: TGCAGCGTTGCGGCGGCCGGGGATACGCAGTATTTT. The chain combines TRBV29-1 with TRBJ2-3; D not certain. CDR3 length: 12 residues. Germline values: CDR1 SQVTM, CDR2 ANQGSEA. Trimming removed 4 bases at V and 6 bases at J, with 11 bases between.

The V call is TRBV18, the J call TRBJ2-5; 7 nucleotides agree with TRBD2. Per the germline V gene, CDR1 is KGHSH and CDR2 is LQKENI. V shed 5 bases, J shed 5 bases, and the junction held 11 bases outside the gene matches. The CDR3 covers 15 residues. The CDR3 region has the DNA TGTGCCAGCTCATCCACTAGCGCCTTCGGGGAGACCCAGTACTTC. It yields the protein CASSSTSAFGETQYF.

The chain links TRBV6-5 to TRBJ2-5; D gene unclear. CDR1 MNHEY and CDR2 SVGAGI come from the germline V gene. Trimming pared 2 bases from V and 5 bases from J, leaving 12 bases between. The CDR3 sequence is 14 residues long. The CDR3 DNA reads TGTGCCAGCAGTTACGCGGCTCCAAGGGAGACCCAGTACTTC. As protein: CASSYAAPRETQYF.

The gene calls are TRBV5-6 and TRBJ2-4, with no clear D. The CDR3 is 14 amino acids. V was clipped by 3 bases and J by 0 bases, with 7 bases between them. In germline, CDR1 is SGHDT, CDR2 YYEEEE. The CDR3 DNA reads TGTGCCAGCAGCTCACTAATAGCCAAAAACATTCAGTACTTC. Encoded protein: CASSSLIAKNIQYF. Together with reference TRBV5-6 and TRBJ2-4, the CDR3 gives the full variable domain: DAGVTQSPTHLIKTRGQQVTLRCSPKSGHDTVSWYQQALGQGPQFIFQYYEEEERQRGNFPDRFSGHQFPNYSSELNVNALLLGDSALYLCASSSLIAKNIQYFGAGTRLSVL.

The rearrangement links TRBV11-2 to TRBJ2-7; D may be TRBD2 (5 bases). Trimming removed 4 bases from V and 5 bases from J, with 21 bases in between. CDR3 length: 16 amino acids. The germline CDR1 and CDR2 sequences are SGHAT and FQNNGV. As DNA, the CDR3 is TGTGCCAGCAGCTCACAGAACCCCGGGGTACCCCACGAGCAGTACGTC. This translates into CASSSQNPGVPHEQYV.

This clonotype came up a few times. This sequence joins TRBV12-5 and TRBJ1-1; D remains ambiguous. CDR3 length: 14 residues. Looked up from germline, CDR1 is LGHNT and CDR2 is FRNRAP. V lost 3 bases and J lost 0, with 8 bases in between. The CDR3 DNA reads TGTGCTAGTGGTTTCGAAGAAATGAACACTGAAGCTTTCTTT. Its protein product is CASGFEEMNTEAFF.

This clonotype occurred many times. This chain uses TRBV10-3 with TRBJ1-3; tentatively, D is TRBD1 (5 bases). Germline-derived CDR1 and CDR2 are ENHRY and SYGVKD. The V gene lost 2 bases and the J gene lost 7 bases, with 12 bases spanning the gap. The CDR3 spans 14 residues. The CDR3 here is CAISERQGRNTIYF. The CDR3 DNA is TGTGCCATCAGTGAGAGGCAGGGTCGGAACACCATATATTTT.

This clonotype was recorded many times. V and J are TRBV12-3 or TRBV12-4 and TRBJ2-5, with D uncertain. V was clipped by 4 bases and J by 0 bases, with 9 bases between them. This CDR3 spans 14 amino acids. The CDR3 DNA reads TGTGCCAGCAGTTCTAGAATGTACCAAGAGACCCAGTACTTC. The encoded protein is CASSSRMYQETQYF.

The gene calls are TRBV6-5 and TRBJ1-1, with D unresolved. Trimming left V 8 bases short and J 2 bases short, with 6 bases between. Germline CDR1 and CDR2: MNHEY and SVGAGI. The CDR3 length is 11 residues. The CDR3 nucleotides read TGTGCCAGCGTACTTAACACTGAAGCTTTCTTT. It is translated as CASVLNTEAFF.